Listed here are 17 T cell receptor beta chains from one sample, sequenced in a study of CD8+CD57+ T cells in acquired aplastic anemia. Genomic DNA acted as the template from which TCR beta VDJ combination and CDR3 sequence profiling were carried out. TCRdb re-called the reads through MiXCR, storing one row per CDR3 protein. The sample records approximately 200,000 distinct CDR3 sequences, 61% being singletons. The sample was sorted CD4+, CD8+, or CD8+CD57+ T cells (not recorded which) from PBMCs. The receptors shown here come from a human donor in good health.

The rearrangement uses TRBV7-2 and TRBJ1-2; no clear D gene. The V gene lost 5 bases and the J gene lost 8 bases, with 9 bases spanning the gap. The CDR3 extends over 11 amino acids. Germline V CDR1 and CDR2: SGHTA, FQGNSA. The CDR3 bases are TGTGCCAGCAGCCTAACCTTGGGCTACACCTTC. Its protein is CASSLTLGYTF. Complete variable domain (other parts from reference TRBV7-2 and TRBJ1-2): GAGVSQSPSNKVTEKGKDVELRCDPISGHTALYWYRQSLGQGLEFLIYFQGNSAPDKSGLPSDRFSAERTGGSVSTLTIQRTQQEDSAVYLCASSLTLGYTFGSGTRLTVV.

This clonotype turned up a few times. The V and J genes are TRBV19 and TRBJ2-5; TRBD1 is a possible D gene (5 bases). Trimming cost V 0 bases and J 5 bases, with 13 bases left between them. The CDR3 totals 15 residues. Germline-derived CDR1 and CDR2 are LNHDA and SQIVND (reference sequence). The CDR3 region is CASSIDTTGGETQYF. The CDR3 nucleotides read TGTGCCAGTAGTATAGATACCACAGGCGGTGAGACCCAGTACTTC.

The genes are TRBV24-1 and TRBJ2-1; 7 bases agree with TRBD1. J gave up 3 bases and V 4 bases, and 5 bases lay outside the gene matches. Looked up from germline, CDR1 is KGHDR and CDR2 is SFDVKD. This CDR3 is built from 15 residues. The CDR3: CATSETGQLYNEQFF. In DNA, the CDR3 is TGTGCCACCAGTGAGACGGGACAGCTCTACAATGAGCAGTTCTTC.

The CDR3 loop is CSAQPRGTSYNSPLHF. As DNA, the CDR3 is TGCAGTGCTCAACCCAGGGGTACGTCCTATAATTCACCCCTCCACTTT. V and J are TRBV20-1 and TRBJ1-6; D perhaps matches TRBD1 (6 bases). V lost 5 bases to trimming and J lost 1 base, with 15 bases between them. CDR1 DFQATT and CDR2 SNEGSKA come from the germline V gene (reference sequence). The CDR3 has 16 amino acids.

In this sample, this clonotype turned up many times. The chain joins TRBV4-1 to TRBJ2-1; no clear D gene. This CDR3 region has 13 residues. The germline V gene has CDR1 MGHRA and CDR2 YSYEKL. V was trimmed by 1 base and J by 9 bases, leaving 10 bases between them. Here the CDR3 DNA reads TGCGCCAGCAGCCAAGGGCGCATATCTGAGCAGTTCTTC. Its protein is CASSQGRISEQFF.

Note on this clonotype: A read error may explain this, as a much larger clone is one base away. CDR3 sequence (DNA): TGTGCCAGCAGTCCCGGAGAAAAAGCGAACACCGGGGAGCTGCTTTTT. It encodes CASSPGEKANTGELLF. The genes are TRBV12-3 or TRBV12-4 and TRBJ2-2, with D maybe TRBD2 (5 bases). The length of the CDR3 is 16 residues.

The chain recombines TRBV20-1 with TRBJ1-2; D remains unclear. Between the trimmed V and J ends, which lost 0 bases and 8 bases, there was a span of 19 bases. The CDR3 has 15 amino acids. CDR1 and CDR2 (germline): DFQATT, SNEGSKA (reference sequence). The CDR3 nucleotides read TGCAGTGCTAGAGAGGTTGCAGCCCGGAAAGGCGGCTACACCTTC. This codes for CSAREVAARKGGYTF.

As for this clonotype: This CDR3 is missing its conserved last phenylalanine or tryptophan, likely due to a read error. It is unclear where the CDR3 begins or ends on the DNA, so no DNA is shown, and the CDR3 is as TCRdb lists it. The CDR3 sequence is CASSIGPKSQY. The V call is TRBV19, the J call TRBJ1-1. The CDR3 has 11 amino acids, counting both end residues. Germline-derived CDR1 and CDR2 are LNHDA and SQIVND (reference sequence).

The genes are TRBV7-8 and TRBJ1-2; D gene unclear. This CDR3 is 17 amino acids long. Trimming removed 5 bases at V and 3 bases at J, with 22 bases between. From germline, CDR1 is SGHVS and CDR2 FQNEAQ. In DNA form, the CDR3 reads TGTGCCAGCAGCCAAGATCGGACGAGGAGGGTGGACTATGGCTACACCTTC. As protein: CASSQDRTRRVDYGYTF.

This chain connects TRBV11-2 to TRBJ2-7; 7 bases align to TRBD1. The junction had 9 bases not matched to a gene; V was cut back by 6 bases and J by 1 base. CDR1 is SGHAT and CDR2 is FQNNGV in the germline V gene. This CDR3 is built from 15 residues. Written as DNA, the CDR3 is TGTGCCAGCAGTTTTGGACAGGTTCGTTCCTACGAGCAGTACTTC. Protein sequence: CASSFGQVRSYEQYF. Full variable domain (rest looked up from reference TRBV11-2 and TRBJ2-7): EAGVAQSPRYKIIEKRQSVAFWCNPISGHATLYWYQQILGQGPKLLIQFQNNGVVDDSQLPKDRFSAERLKGVDSTLKIQPAKLEDSAVYLCASSFGQVRSYEQYFGPGTRLTVT.

The CDR3 loop is CASSLTDGNTIYF. CDR3 nucleotide sequence: TGTGCCAGCAGCTTGACAGACGGAAACACCATATATTTT. The chain uses TRBV9 and TRBJ1-3, with D tentatively TRBD1 (5 bases). CDR1 and CDR2 (germline): SGDLS, YYNGEE. The CDR3 runs 13 residues. The V and J ends lost 4 bases and 4 bases respectively, with 9 bases between them.

In its sample, this clonotype was seen many times. The rearrangement joins TRBV29-1 to TRBJ1-2, with 11 bases lining up with TRBD1. The V gene's germline CDR1 is SQVTM and CDR2 ANQGSEA. The length of the CDR3 is 18 residues. The V segment lost 0 bases and the J segment 4 bases; nucleotides outside the gene matches: 13. For the CDR3, the DNA is TGCAGCGTTGAAGATCTGGGACGGACAGGGGGCTCCCTCTATGGCTACACCTTC. Its translation is CSVEDLGRTGGSLYGYTF.

The rearrangement links TRBV24-1 to TRBJ2-7; TRBD2 matches 10 bases. Germline V gene sequence: CDR1 KGHDR, CDR2 SFDVKD. The CDR3 sequence is 16 residues long. The ends lost 6 bases at V and 5 bases at J; junction bases unmatched: 12. The chain's CDR3 is CATSRSGGDGFHEQYF. CDR3 coding DNA: TGTGCCACCAGTAGAAGCGGGGGGGATGGTTTCCACGAGCAGTACTTC.

This chain joins TRBV20-1 and TRBJ2-7; 8 nucleotides match TRBD1. Trimming removed 4 bases from V and 4 bases from J; junction bases left unmatched: 3. The CDR3 has 12 residues. CDR1 and CDR2 (germline): DFQATT, SNEGSKA (reference sequence). In DNA form, the CDR3 reads TGCAGTGCTACAAGACAGGGGTACGAGCAGTACTTC. Translation gives CSATRQGYEQYF.

This CDR3 is CASSEPRTGGNTIYF. The CDR3 nucleotides are TGTGCCAGCAGTGAACCCCGGACAGGGGGAAACACCATATATTTT. This chain connects TRBV25-1 to TRBJ1-3; 8 nucleotides match TRBD1. The CDR3 extends over 15 amino acids. Germline V gene sequence: CDR1 MGHDK, CDR2 SYGVNS. J gave up 4 bases and V 2 bases, and 4 bases lay outside the gene matches.

This clonotype was seen only a few times. The chain uses TRBV20-1 and TRBJ1-2, with 9 nucleotides matching TRBD1. The CDR3 has 18 residues. J was trimmed by 3 bases and V by 8 bases; bases with no gene match: 22. From germline, CDR1 is DFQATT and CDR2 SNEGSKA (reference sequence). The CDR3, as DNA: TGCAGTACCGAGGTTCCCGCCTTACGGGACAGGGCGGACTATGGCTACACCTTC. This gives the protein CSTEVPALRDRADYGYTF.

This clonotype has just a few counts. The chain links TRBV6-2 or TRBV6-3 to TRBJ1-6, with TRBD1 as a possible D gene (6 bases). This CDR3 is built from 13 residues. Germline CDR1 reads MNHEY; CDR2 reads SVGEGT. The ends were cut back, 9 bases at V and 7 bases at J, with 13 bases in the middle. Here the CDR3 reads CASGRQGNSPLHF. CDR3 nucleotides: TGTGCCAGTGGACGGCAGGGGAATTCACCCCTCCACTTT.